This T cell receptor (beta chain) was identified in a study of blood T cell repertoires in COVID-19. On the study more broadly: Samples taken during acute and convalescent COVID-19 were collected in the United States, Italy and Spain.

In the source study's methods: Amplification of reference gene primers provided the estimated nucleated cell counts. The method was immunoSEQ multiplex PCR; TCRdb's version includes in-frame clones alone and lacks a portion of them. Clone size and V and J calls were adopted from that table, with D and trimming inferred from the DNA. The repertoire has about 290,000 clones, just under 90% of them found once; the top ten carry around 10%. This clone was counted a single time. After removal of 8 bases from V and 5 bases from J, the junction contained 10 bases not matched to a gene. CDR1 is SEHNR, CDR2 FQNEAQ, per germline (reference sequence). The CDR3 runs 14 residues.

The sequencing input was peripheral blood. The chain uses TRBV7-9 and TRBJ2-5, with TRBD2 matching over 8 bases. The TCR was taken from a woman in her thirties with COVID-19, enrolled during active disease. CDR3 loop: CASQPGGLGETQYF. CDR3 sequence (DNA): TGTGCCAGCCAACCGGGGGGGCTGGGGGAGACCCAGTACTTC.